This T cell receptor beta chain was sequenced during a study of patients and donors after allogeneic stem cell transplantation. TCRdb recomputed calls from the RT-PCR reads with MiXCR, one row per CDR3 protein. The data contain hundreds of thousands of distinct CDR3 sequences, approximately 16% of them singletons. V trimming: 5 bases; J trimming: 3 bases; junction bases outside the gene matches: 14. Germline-derived CDR1 and CDR2 are SGHVS and FQNEAQ. The CDR3 has 17 residues. This clonotype originated in a human donor who was either an allogeneic HSCT recipient or a stem cell or donor lymphocyte infusion donor (not recorded which). It is not recorded whose cells these are; they may come from a transplant donor. The sequenced sample consisted of blood, either unsorted or a sorted T cell fraction (not recorded which). J is TRBJ2-7 and V is TRBV7-8; 9 bases are shared with TRBD2. The CDR3 bases are TGTGCCAGCAGCAGAGCAACAGTAGCGGGAGTATACTACGAGCAGTACTTC. The encoded protein is CASSRATVAGVYYEQYF.